Below are 3 T cell receptor beta chains sequenced from a single sample in a study of blood T cell repertoires in COVID-19. Sequenced by immunoSEQ multiplex PCR; TCRdb stores in-frame clones only, minus some. Of around 270,000 clones in the sample, about 89% were seen once. The sequenced material came from peripheral blood. The receptors were sampled from a woman aged 50 to 65 with acute or convalescent COVID-19.

The rearrangement links TRBV11-2 to TRBJ1-2, with 8 bases identical to TRBD1. V was clipped by 1 base and J by 6 bases; unmatched bases: 7. This CDR3 is 15 amino acids long. Germline V gives CDR1 SGHAT, CDR2 FQNNGV. The CDR3 region is CASSLASAGGHGYTF. As DNA, the CDR3 is TGTGCCAGCAGCTTAGCTTCGGCAGGGGGCCATGGCTACACCTTC.

V and J are TRBV5-1 and TRBJ2-7; 13 nucleotides align to TRBD2. Germline V CDR1 and CDR2: SGHRS, YFSETQ. The CDR3 has 17 amino acids. V trimming: 4 bases; J trimming: 2 bases; junction bases outside the gene matches: 9. CDR3 nucleotide sequence: TGCGCCAGCAGCGTTACCACCGGGACTAGCGGGACCTACGAGCAGTACTTC. Translation: CASSVTTGTSGTYEQYF.

Here the CDR3 reads CASSTSRGRGETQYF. The CDR3 DNA follows: TGTGCCAGCAGTACGTCCAGGGGGCGCGGGGAGACCCAGTACTTC. The genes are TRBV27 and TRBJ2-5, with TRBD1 matching 8 bases. V shed 5 bases and J 5 bases; nucleotides not matched to a gene: 10. CDR3 size: 15 residues. In germline, CDR1 is MNHEY, CDR2 SMNVEV (reference sequence).